These T cell receptor beta chains were read from a single sample in a study of PD-L1 blockade in urothelial cancer. TCRdb keeps only in-frame clones here, not all; method: immunoSEQ multiplex PCR. The profile shows 30,000 or so clones, roughly nine tenths of them singletons. Specimen: PBMCs, collected around atezolizumab (anti-PD-L1) treatment. The receptors stem from a man aged 80 or over with urothelial cancer. The CDR3 runs from the conserved cysteine through the conserved F or W. The D gene is left open where the match is weak. Clone size, where shown, is once, few, many, or a class for clones that have expanded.

clone size,J gene,V gene,D gene,CDR3 DNA,CDR3 protein
NA,TRBJ2-7,TRBV5-1,TRBD1,TGCGCCAGCAGCAAAAACAGGGGTGGAGAGCAGTACTTC,CASSKNRGGEQYF
NA,TRBJ2-2,TRBV7-2,TRBD1,TGTGCCAGCGGGAGACAGGGCTTCGGGGAGCTGTTTTTT,CASGRQGFGELFF
few,TRBJ2-7,TRBV6-6,TRBD2,TGTGCCAGCAGTTACCTAGCGGGAGGGCCAGTCGAGCAGTACTTC,CASSYLAGGPVEQYF
NA,TRBJ2-1,TRBV9,NA,TGTGCCAGCAGCGTAGGGGGAGTGGGTGAGCAGTTCTTC,CASSVGGVGEQFF
NA,TRBJ1-2,TRBV5-1,TRBD1,TGCGCCAGCAGCTTGGGGGGGACAGCCACTACTAACTATGGCTACACCTTC,CASSLGGTATTNYGYTF
medium-sized,TRBJ2-2,TRBV7-7,NA,TGTGCCAGCAGCTTAACGGCGAATCTTGAAGGACAGGGGGAGCTGTTTTTT,CASSLTANLEGQGELFF
NA,TRBJ1-5,TRBV2,TRBD1,TGTGCCAGCAGTGGAGAACAGGGGGCGCGAGGAAATCAGCCCCAGCATTTT,CASSGEQGARGNQPQHF
NA,TRBJ2-3,TRBV10-3,TRBD2,TGTGCCATCAGTGATTTAGCGGGCGGCACAGATACGCAGTATTTT,CAISDLAGGTDTQYF
NA,TRBJ2-7,TRBV30,TRBD2,TGTGCCTGGAGTGTACGACGTACTAGCGGGAGGCCCTCCTCCTACGAGCAGTACTTC,CAWSVRRTSGRPSSYEQYF
NA,TRBJ2-4,TRBV28,NA,TGTGCCAGCAGGCAGGGGACCAAAAACATTCAGTACTTC,CASRQGTKNIQYF
NA,TRBJ2-3,TRBV7-9,TRBD2,TGTGCCAGCAGCCCTAGCGGGAGGGCCGTAGATACGCAGTATTTT,CASSPSGRAVDTQYF
NA,TRBJ1-1,TRBV5-1,NA,TGCGCCAGCCGAGGGGGGGAAGTAGGCACTGAAGCTTTCTTT,CASRGGEVGTEAFF
once,TRBJ2-7,TRBV11-2,NA,TGTGCCAGCAGCCATCAGCCACAGGGCTCCTACGAGCAGTACTTC,CASSHQPQGSYEQYF
NA,TRBJ2-1,TRBV11-3,TRBD2,TGTGCCAGCAGCGGTAGCGGGTGGTACAATGAGCAGTTCTTC,CASSGSGWYNEQFF
NA,TRBJ2-3,TRBV7-9,TRBD2,TGTGCCAGCAGCTTAACAGCGGGGCCGAGCACAGATACGCAGTATTTT,CASSLTAGPSTDTQYF
NA,TRBJ2-7,TRBV10-3,TRBD1,TGTGCCAGCACTCTCGGACAGGGGCTCTCCTACGAGCAGTACTTC,CASTLGQGLSYEQYF
once,TRBJ2-2,TRBV6-5,TRBD1,TGTGCCAGCAGTTACGGGACAGGCTCGAACACCGGGGAGCTGTTTTTT,CASSYGTGSNTGELFF
NA,TRBJ1-1,TRBV19,NA,TGTGCCAGTACCCCAACGGGTGTTGTGAACACTGAAGCTTTCTTT,CASTPTGVVNTEAFF
NA,TRBJ1-4,TRBV1,NA,TGCACCAGCAGCCAAGATGCGTCCCTCCAGGGGACGGGCCTTGCAACTAATGAAAAACTGTTTTTT,CTSSQDASLQGTGLATNEKLFF
once,TRBJ2-7,TRBV18,NA,TGTGCCAGCTCACCACCCTCGGTGTCTTACGAGCAGTACTTC,CASSPPSVSYEQYF
once,TRBJ2-5,TRBV20-1,NA,TGCAGTGCTAGAGATTCGGAGACCCAGTACTTC,CSARDSETQYF
NA,TRBJ2-5,TRBV6-1,TRBD1,TGTGCCAGCAGTAGACAGGGGCAAGAGACCCAGTACTTC,CASSRQGQETQYF
NA,TRBJ1-1,TRBV5-4,NA,TGTGCCAGCAGCCTCGGCGGGGGAAAGGATGAAGCTTTCTTT,CASSLGGGKDEAFF
NA,TRBJ1-3,TRBV28,NA,TGTGCCAGCTTGTCCGGGACTCAACGCTCTGGAAACACCATATATTTT,CASLSGTQRSGNTIYF
NA,TRBJ2-7,TRBV21-1,NA,TGTGCCAGCAGCTCTAGACAGGGGTTGGCCTACGAGCAGTACTTC,CASSSRQGLAYEQYF
few,TRBJ2-2,TRBV7-6,TRBD1,TGTGCCAGCAGCTTAGCGGCTGGACAGGGAGCCGGGGAGCTGTTTTTT,CASSLAAGQGAGELFF
NA,TRBJ2-5,TRBV28,TRBD2,TGTGCCAGCAGTTCCATCACCAGACTAGCGGGAGCCCAAGAGACCCAGTACTTC,CASSSITRLAGAQETQYF
NA,TRBJ1-5,TRBV28,NA,TGTGCCAGCAGTAAATCCTATCAGCCCCAGCATTTT,CASSKSYQPQHF
NA,TRBJ2-7,TRBV7-2,TRBD1,TGTGCCAGCAGCACCCGGACAGGGAGCAACGAGCAGTACTTC,CASSTRTGSNEQYF
NA,TRBJ2-6,TRBV7-9,NA,TGTGCCAGCAGCTTAGCCGGGACTGGGGCCAACGTCCTGACTTTC,CASSLAGTGANVLTF
once,TRBJ2-2,TRBV5-1,NA,TGCGCCAGCAGCTCAGAGGGGGACACCGGGGAGCTGTTTTTT,CASSSEGDTGELFF